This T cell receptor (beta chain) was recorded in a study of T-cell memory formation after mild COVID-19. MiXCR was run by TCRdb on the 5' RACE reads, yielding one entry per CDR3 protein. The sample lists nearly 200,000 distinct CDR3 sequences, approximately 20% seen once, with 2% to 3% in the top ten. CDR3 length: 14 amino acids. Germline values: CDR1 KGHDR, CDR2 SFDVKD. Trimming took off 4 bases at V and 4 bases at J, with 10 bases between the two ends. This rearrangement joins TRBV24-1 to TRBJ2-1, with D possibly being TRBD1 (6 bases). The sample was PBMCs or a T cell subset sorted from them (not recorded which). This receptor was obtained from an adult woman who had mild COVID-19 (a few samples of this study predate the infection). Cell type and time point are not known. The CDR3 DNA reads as TGTGCCACCAGTGACCATAGGGGGTACAATGAGCAGTTCTTC. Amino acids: CATSDHRGYNEQFF.